These 5 T cell receptor beta chains came from one sample sequenced in a study of OX40 agonist ivuxolimab in advanced cancers. Sequencing was performed with immunoSEQ multiplex PCR; in TCRdb, only in-frame clones are kept and a portion is missing. The sample lists more than 45,000 clones, roughly 93% occurring once. Sequenced material: CD4+ or CD8+ T cells sorted from blood, taken in a trial of the OX40 agonist ivuxolimab. These TCRs come from an adult with an advanced solid tumor such as melanoma, head and neck, liver or kidney cancer.

This clone appeared a few times. This chain links TRBV11-2 with TRBJ2-5; weak D call: TRBD2 (5 bases). The CDR3 length is 15 residues. CDR1 SGHAT and CDR2 FQNNGV come from the germline V gene. V lost 3 bases to trimming and J lost 0 bases, with 11 bases between them. The CDR3 loop is CASSFSSGYQETQYF. CDR3 DNA sequence: TGTGCCAGCAGCTTCTCTTCGGGGTACCAAGAGACCCAGTACTTC.

The chain has TRBV9 and TRBJ2-5, with D tentatively TRBD2 (5 bases). Germline V lookup: CDR1 SGDLS, CDR2 YYNGEE. The CDR3 totals 15 residues. The ends were cut back, 3 bases at V and 1 base at J, with 13 bases in the middle. The CDR3 here is CASSGVKAVQETQYF. The CDR3 coding sequence is TGTGCCAGCAGCGGAGTAAAAGCGGTCCAAGAGACCCAGTACTTC.

The CDR3 loop reads CASSSRLAGDPTDTQYF. CDR3 nucleotide sequence: TGTGCCAGCAGCTCCAGACTAGCGGGGGACCCCACAGATACGCAGTATTTT. The chain employs TRBV7-8 and TRBJ2-3, with 12 bases matching TRBD2. This CDR3 has 17 amino acids. V lost 4 bases and J lost 2; bases outside the gene matches: 7. From germline, CDR1 is SGHVS and CDR2 FQNEAQ.

Only one count was recorded for this clone. J is TRBJ2-7 and V is TRBV4-1; 7 nucleotides agree with TRBD1. The CDR3 is made up of 15 amino acids. Germline V gene data show CDR1 as MGHRA and CDR2 as YSYEKL. Trimming cost V 1 base and J 3 bases; bases outside gene matches: 6. CDR3 bases: TGCGCCAGCAGCCAAGTGCTAACAGGGGACTACGAGCAGTACTTC. It is translated as CASSQVLTGDYEQYF.

Only one count was recorded for this clone. This chain connects TRBV5-6 to TRBJ2-1; 10 bases are a match to TRBD2. Germline V gene lookup returns CDR1 SGHDT and CDR2 YYEEEE. The CDR3 runs to 17 residues. V lost 0 bases and J lost 2; bases outside the gene matches: 5. The CDR3 sequence: CASSLEVLAGAYNEQFF. The CDR3 nucleotides read TGTGCCAGCAGCTTGGAAGTCCTAGCGGGGGCCTACAATGAGCAGTTCTTC.